Included here is one T cell receptor (beta chain) sequence, with context. At one of its ends the junction is not consistent with the germline gene, which may arise from a read error. This same CDR3 is encoded by further DNA sequences in the sample. Followed longitudinally, the Seattle patients had been enrolled during active infection. The data originate from a study of blood T cell repertoires in COVID-19. About the research overall: The origin of the acute and convalescent COVID-19 samples was the United States, Italy and Spain. Sample material is recorded as cDNA or gDNA derived from T cells, B-cell-depleted T cells, or PBMCs.

Study processing details: Quantification of nucleated cells was approximated via reference gene primer amplification. Data came from immunoSEQ multiplex PCR; TCRdb stores just in-frame clones and leaves some out. From that table come the V and J calls and clone size; the DNA was used to work out D and trimming. This table holds fewer than 300,000 clones, 91% found once. Sequencing was performed on peripheral blood. The sequence was collected from a woman between 25 and 40 years old with COVID-19, enrolled during active disease.

Here the CDR3 reads CASSSTENYGYTF. CDR3 nucleotides: TGTGCCAGTAGTTCGACAGAAAACTATGGCTATACCTTC. The gene calls are TRBV19 and TRBJ1-2; TRBD1 might be the D (5 bases). Germline lookup yields CDR1 LNHDA and CDR2 SQIVND (reference sequence). The CDR3 runs 13 residues.